Sequencing of this TCR beta chain was carried out in a study of blood T cell repertoires in COVID-19. About the research overall: PBMCs, B-cell-depleted T cells, or T cells provided the cDNA or gDNA that made up the material.

Original processing methods: Reference gene primer amplification gave nucleated cell count estimates. Clones were sequenced by immunoSEQ multiplex PCR, and TCRdb holds only the in-frame ones, with some missing. For V, J and clone size, that table is used; D and trimming come from the DNA. This repertoire shows 150,000 or so clones, roughly 80% found once; its top ten account for 3% to 4%. The origin of this receptor is a woman aged 60-75 years who had recovered from COVID-19. The sample was PBMCs or T cells enriched from blood (not recorded which).

CDR3 region: CASSLNVVFSVNTEAFF. The CDR3, as DNA: TGTGCCAGCAGCTTAAACGTCGTATTCTCGGTTAACACTGAAGCTTTCTTT. The rearrangement uses TRBV7-2 and TRBJ1-1; D is ambiguous. The V gene lost 2 bases and the J gene lost 2 bases, with 18 bases spanning the gap. The CDR3 consists of 17 residues. Per germline, CDR1 SGHTA and CDR2 FQGNSA.